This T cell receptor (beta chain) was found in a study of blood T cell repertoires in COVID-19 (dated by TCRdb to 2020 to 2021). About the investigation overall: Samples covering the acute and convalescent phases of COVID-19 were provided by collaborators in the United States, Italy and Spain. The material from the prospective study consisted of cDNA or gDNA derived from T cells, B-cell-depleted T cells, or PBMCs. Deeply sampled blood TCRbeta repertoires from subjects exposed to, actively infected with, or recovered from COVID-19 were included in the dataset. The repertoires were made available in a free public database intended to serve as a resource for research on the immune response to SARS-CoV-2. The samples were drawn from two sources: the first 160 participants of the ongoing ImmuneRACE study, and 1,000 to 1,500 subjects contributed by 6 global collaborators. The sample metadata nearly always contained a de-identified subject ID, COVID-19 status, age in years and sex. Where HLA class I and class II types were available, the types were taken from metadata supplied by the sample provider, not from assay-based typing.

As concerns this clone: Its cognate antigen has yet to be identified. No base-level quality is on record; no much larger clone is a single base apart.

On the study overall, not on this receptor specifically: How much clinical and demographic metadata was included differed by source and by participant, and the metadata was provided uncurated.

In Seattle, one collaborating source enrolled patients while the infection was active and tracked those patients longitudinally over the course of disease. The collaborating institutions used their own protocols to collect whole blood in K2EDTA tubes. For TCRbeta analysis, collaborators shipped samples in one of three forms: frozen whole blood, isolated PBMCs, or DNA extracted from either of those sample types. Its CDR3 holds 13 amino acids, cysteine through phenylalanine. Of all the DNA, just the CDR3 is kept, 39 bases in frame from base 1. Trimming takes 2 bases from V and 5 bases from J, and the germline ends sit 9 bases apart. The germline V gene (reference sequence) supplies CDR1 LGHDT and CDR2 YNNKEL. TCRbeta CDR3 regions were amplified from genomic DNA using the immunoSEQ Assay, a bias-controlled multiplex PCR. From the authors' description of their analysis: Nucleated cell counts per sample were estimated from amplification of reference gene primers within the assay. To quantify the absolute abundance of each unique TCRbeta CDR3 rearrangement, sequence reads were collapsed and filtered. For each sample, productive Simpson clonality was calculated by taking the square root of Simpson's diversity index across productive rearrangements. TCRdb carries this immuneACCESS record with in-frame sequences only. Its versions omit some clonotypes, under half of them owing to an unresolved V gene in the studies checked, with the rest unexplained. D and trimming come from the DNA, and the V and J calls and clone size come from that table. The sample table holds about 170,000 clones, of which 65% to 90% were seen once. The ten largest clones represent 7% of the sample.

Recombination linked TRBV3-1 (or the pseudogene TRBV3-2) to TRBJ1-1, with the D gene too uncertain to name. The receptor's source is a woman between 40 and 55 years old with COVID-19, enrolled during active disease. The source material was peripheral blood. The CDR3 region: CASSQKGGTEAFF. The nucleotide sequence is TGTGCCAGCAGCCAAAAGGGAGGGACTGAAGCTTTCTTT.